Reported below is one TCR beta chain. The clone's antigen remains unknown. No base quality values were provided; no much bigger clone lies one nucleotide off. This entry is derived from a study of cytomegalovirus exposure and HLA in healthy donors (dated by TCRdb to 2015 to 2018). Regarding the study in general: According to a later analysis, the 120 or so validation repertoires were produced on the same platform as the 600 to 850 repertoires of the first cohort. High-throughput TCR immunosequencing, statistical association of individual TCRs with disease status, and machine learning were combined to predict cytomegalovirus infection status. The study was designed to test whether signatures of past pathogen exposure could be identified by cataloging public T cell receptors. Besides the first cohort of approximately 670 subjects, a separate validation cohort made up of over 95 different subjects was used.

Library preparation employed the immunoSEQ multiplex PCR assay. The source study handled its data this way. A statistical classification framework was built to diagnose cytomegalovirus status from the catalog of TCR beta chain sequences. TCRdb re-hosts the immuneACCESS table, in-frame sequences only. Its copies lack some clones; in the studies checked, an unresolved V gene accounts for under half of them, and the cause for the rest is not known. V and J calls and clone size are those listed in that table; D and trimming were worked out from the DNA. Here the sample has about 110,000 clones; about 86% occur a single time. 4% to 4.5% of the sample rests with the top ten. The CDR3 measures 12 amino acids from cysteine to phenylalanine. Left in the record is the CDR3 DNA by itself, 36 bases read in frame from the first base. Here V drops 8 bases and J drops 2 bases, and the junction holds 0 bases not matched to any gene. Reading the germline V gene gives CDR1 MDHEN and CDR2 SYDVKM.

Overall results and qualifications from the work: Most TCR sequences were observed very rarely across donors, whereas some public TCRs were present in many individuals. A total of roughly 160 TCR beta chains were listed by the study as associated with cytomegalovirus. A later analysis found that TCRs clustered in the first cohort also tended to co-occur in the 120 validation repertoires, with about 94% of cluster scores above 0. A later analysis lacked HLA typing for the validation cohort, so it scored co-occurrence in that cohort across all 110 or so repertoires. The classifier was reported to diagnose cytomegalovirus status with high specificity and sensitivity in both the original and validation cohorts. The authors suggested that the approach could potentially be generalized to other disease states and immunological phenotypes. A few of the identified cytomegalovirus-associated TCR beta chains were confirmed in vitro to be specific for cytomegalovirus antigens.

Separate from the roughly 650-subject first cohort, the validation cohort of about 110 subjects was the group to which the donors belonged. Sequenced: PBMCs. The V and J genes are TRBV28 and TRBJ1-5; TRBD1 aligns with 7 central bases. The origin of this receptor is a woman aged 18-29 years in good health and CMV-seropositive. This receptor has the CDR3 CASGTGNQPQHF. The nucleotide sequence is given as TGTGCCAGCGGGACAGGCAATCAGCCCCAGCATTTT. The full variable domain, completed from the reference TRBV28 and TRBJ1-5 proteins outside the CDR3, reads DVKVTQSSRYLVKRTGEKVFLECVQDMDHENMFWYRQDPGLGLRLIYFSYDVKMKEKGDIPEGYSVSREKKERFSLILESASTNQTSMYLCASGTGNQPQHFGDGTRLSIL.